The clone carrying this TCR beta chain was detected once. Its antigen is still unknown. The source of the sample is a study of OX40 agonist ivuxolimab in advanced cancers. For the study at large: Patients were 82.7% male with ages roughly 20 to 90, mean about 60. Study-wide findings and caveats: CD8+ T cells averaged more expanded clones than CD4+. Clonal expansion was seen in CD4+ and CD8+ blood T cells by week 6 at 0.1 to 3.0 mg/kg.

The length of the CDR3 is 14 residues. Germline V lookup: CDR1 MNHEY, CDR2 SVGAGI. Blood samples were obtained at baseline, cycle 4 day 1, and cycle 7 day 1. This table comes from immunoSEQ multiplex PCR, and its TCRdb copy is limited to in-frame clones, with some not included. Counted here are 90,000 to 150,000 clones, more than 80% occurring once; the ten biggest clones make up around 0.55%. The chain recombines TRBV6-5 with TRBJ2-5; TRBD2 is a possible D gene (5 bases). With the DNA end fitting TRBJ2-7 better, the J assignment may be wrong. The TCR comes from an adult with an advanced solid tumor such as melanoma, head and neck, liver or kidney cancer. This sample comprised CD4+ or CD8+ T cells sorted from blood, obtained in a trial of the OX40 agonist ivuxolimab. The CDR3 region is CASIEGMGLGEQYF. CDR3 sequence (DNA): TGTGCCAGCATAGAGGGTATGGGTCTTGGCGAGCAGTACTTC.